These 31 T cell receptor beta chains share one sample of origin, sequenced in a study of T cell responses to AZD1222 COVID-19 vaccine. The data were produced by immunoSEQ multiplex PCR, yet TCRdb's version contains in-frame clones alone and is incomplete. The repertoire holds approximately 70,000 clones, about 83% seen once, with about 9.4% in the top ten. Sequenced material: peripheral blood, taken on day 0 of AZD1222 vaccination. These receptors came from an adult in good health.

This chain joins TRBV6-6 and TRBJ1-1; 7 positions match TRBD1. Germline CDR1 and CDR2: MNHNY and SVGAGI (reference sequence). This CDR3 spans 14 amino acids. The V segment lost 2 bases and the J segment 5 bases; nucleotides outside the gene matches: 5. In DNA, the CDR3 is TGTGCCAGCAGTTACGGGACAGAAAGGACTGAAGCTTTCTTT. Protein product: CASSYGTERTEAFF.

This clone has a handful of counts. This CDR3 reads CASSSTTSGVYNEQFF. As DNA, the CDR3 is TGCGCCAGCAGCTCCACAACTAGCGGGGTTTACAATGAGCAGTTCTTC. The chain recombines TRBV5-1 with TRBJ2-1; 10 bases fit TRBD2. This CDR3 is built from 16 residues. J lost 4 bases, V lost 3 bases, and 7 bases had no gene match. CDR1 SGHRS and CDR2 YFSETQ come from the germline V gene.

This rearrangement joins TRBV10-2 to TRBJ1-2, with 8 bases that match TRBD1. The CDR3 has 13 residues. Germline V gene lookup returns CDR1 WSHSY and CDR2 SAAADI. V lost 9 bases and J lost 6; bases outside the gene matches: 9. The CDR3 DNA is TGCGCCAGTTTAACAGGGGGTATAGATGGCTACACCTTC. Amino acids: CASLTGGIDGYTF.

CDR3 in amino acids: CASSAGTGAATNEKLFF. CDR3 sequence (DNA): TGTGCCAGCAGCGCCGGGACAGGGGCTGCAACTAATGAAAAACTGTTTTTT. The chain has TRBV7-9 and TRBJ1-4; 10 bases match TRBD1. The ends lost 5 bases at V and 0 bases at J; junction bases unmatched: 6. The CDR3 is 17 amino acids. Looked up from germline, CDR1 is SEHNR and CDR2 is FQNEAQ (reference sequence).

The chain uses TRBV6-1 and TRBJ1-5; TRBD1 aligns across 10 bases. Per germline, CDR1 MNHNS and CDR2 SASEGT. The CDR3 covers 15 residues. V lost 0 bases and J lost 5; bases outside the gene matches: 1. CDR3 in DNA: TGTGCCAGCAGTGAAGCGGGGACAGGGGATCAGCCCCAGCATTTT. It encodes CASSEAGTGDQPQHF.

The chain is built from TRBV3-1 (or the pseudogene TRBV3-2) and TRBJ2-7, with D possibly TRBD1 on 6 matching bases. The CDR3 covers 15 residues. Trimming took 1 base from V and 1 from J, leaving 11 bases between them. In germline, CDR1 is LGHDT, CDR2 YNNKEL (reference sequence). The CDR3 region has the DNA TGTGCCAGCAGCCAAGCCGGACAGCCTTCCTACGAGCAGTACTTC. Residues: CASSQAGQPSYEQYF.

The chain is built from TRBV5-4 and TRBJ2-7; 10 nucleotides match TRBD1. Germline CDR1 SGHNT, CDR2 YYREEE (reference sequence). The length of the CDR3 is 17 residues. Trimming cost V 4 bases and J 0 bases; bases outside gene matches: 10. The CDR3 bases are TGTGCCAGCAGCCCCCCCACCGACAGGGGGCCCTCCTACGAGCAGTACTTC. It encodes CASSPPTDRGPSYEQYF.

CDR3 sequence reads: CASRPPQGLDGYTF. The DNA for the CDR3 is TGTGCCAGCAGACCACCCCAGGGGTTGGACGGCTACACCTTC. The gene calls are TRBV6-6 and TRBJ1-2, with D possibly matching TRBD1 (6 bases). Germline assignment: CDR1 MNHNY and CDR2 SVGAGI (reference sequence). This CDR3 has 14 amino acids. Trimming removed 6 bases from V and 8 bases from J, with 19 bases in between.

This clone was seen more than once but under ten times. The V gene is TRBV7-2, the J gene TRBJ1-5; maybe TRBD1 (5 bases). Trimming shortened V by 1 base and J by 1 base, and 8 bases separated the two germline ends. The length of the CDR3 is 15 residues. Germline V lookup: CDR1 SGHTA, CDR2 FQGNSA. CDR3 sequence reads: CASSLGGWSNQPQHF. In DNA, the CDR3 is TGTGCCAGCAGCTTAGGGGGCTGGAGCAATCAGCCCCAGCATTTT.

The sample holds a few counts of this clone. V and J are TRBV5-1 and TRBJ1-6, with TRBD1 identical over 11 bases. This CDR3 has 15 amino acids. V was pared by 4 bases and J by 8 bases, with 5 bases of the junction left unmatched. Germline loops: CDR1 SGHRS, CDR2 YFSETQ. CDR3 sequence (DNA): TGCGCCAGCAGCACCGGACAGGGGGCGGATTCACCCCTCCACTTT. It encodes CASSTGQGADSPLHF.

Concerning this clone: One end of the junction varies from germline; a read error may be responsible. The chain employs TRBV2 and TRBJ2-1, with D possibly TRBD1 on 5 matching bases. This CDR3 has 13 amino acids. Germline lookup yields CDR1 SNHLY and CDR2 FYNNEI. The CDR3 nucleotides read TGTGCCAGCCGTGACAGCTCCTACAATGAGCAGTTCTTC. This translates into CASRDSSYNEQFF.

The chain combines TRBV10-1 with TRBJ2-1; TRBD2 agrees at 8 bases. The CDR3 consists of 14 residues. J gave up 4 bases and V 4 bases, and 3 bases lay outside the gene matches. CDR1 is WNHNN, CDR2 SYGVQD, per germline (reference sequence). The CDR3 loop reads CASSAGGIYNEQFF. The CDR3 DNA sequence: TGCGCCAGCAGTGCGGGGGGGATTTACAATGAGCAGTTCTTC.

The CDR3 protein is CASIGGGANEQFF. DNA of the CDR3: TGTGCCAGCATTGGCGGGGGGGCCAATGAGCAGTTCTTC. The chain joins TRBV6-5 to TRBJ2-1; TRBD2 aligns across 9 bases. With V trimmed by 7 bases and J by 6 bases, 4 bases remained unmatched. This CDR3 is 13 amino acids long. CDR1 is MNHEY and CDR2 is SVGAGI in the germline V gene.

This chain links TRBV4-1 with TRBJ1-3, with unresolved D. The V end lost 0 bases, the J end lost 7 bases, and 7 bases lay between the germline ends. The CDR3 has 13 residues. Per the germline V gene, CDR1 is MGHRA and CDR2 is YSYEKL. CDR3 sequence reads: CASSQDGVNTIYF. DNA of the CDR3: TGCGCCAGCAGCCAAGATGGGGTGAACACCATATATTTT.

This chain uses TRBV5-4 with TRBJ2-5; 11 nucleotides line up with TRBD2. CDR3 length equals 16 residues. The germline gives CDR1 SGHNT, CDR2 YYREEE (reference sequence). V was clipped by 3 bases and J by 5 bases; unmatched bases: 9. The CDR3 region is CASSSGLAVPRETQYF. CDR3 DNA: TGTGCCAGCAGCTCGGGACTAGCGGTCCCTAGGGAGACCCAGTACTTC.

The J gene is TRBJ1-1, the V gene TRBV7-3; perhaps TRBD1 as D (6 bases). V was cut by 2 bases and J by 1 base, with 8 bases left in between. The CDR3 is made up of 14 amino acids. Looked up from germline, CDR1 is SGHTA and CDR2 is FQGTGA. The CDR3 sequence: CASSLGGANTEAFF. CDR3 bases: TGTGCCAGCAGCTTAGGGGGCGCGAACACTGAAGCTTTCTTT.

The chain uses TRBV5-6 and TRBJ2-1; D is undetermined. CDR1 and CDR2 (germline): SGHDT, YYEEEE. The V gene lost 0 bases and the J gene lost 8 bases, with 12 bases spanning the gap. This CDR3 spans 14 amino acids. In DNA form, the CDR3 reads TGTGCCAGCAGCTTGGATGTGGCCAACGATGAGCAGTTCTTC. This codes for CASSLDVANDEQFF.

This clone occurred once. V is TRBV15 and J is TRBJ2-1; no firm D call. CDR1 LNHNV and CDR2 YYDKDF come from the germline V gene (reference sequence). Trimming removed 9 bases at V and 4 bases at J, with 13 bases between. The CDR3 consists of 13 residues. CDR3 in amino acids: CATSFQEYNEQFF. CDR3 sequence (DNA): TGTGCCACTTCTTTCCAGGAGTACAATGAGCAGTTCTTC.

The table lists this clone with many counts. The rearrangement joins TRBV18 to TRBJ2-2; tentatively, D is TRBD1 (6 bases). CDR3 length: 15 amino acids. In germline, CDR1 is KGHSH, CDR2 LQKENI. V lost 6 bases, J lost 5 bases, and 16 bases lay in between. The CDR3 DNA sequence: TGTGCCAGCTCCCGGTCGACAGGAGATACCGGGGAGCTGTTTTTT. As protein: CASSRSTGDTGELFF.

The CDR3 is CASSYSAENSPLHF. The CDR3 nucleotides read TGTGCCAGCAGTTACAGCGCGGAGAATTCACCCCTCCACTTT. This chain connects TRBV6-5 to TRBJ1-6; no reliable D call. Trimming shortened V by 2 bases and J by 7 bases, and 9 bases separated the two germline ends. This CDR3 is built from 14 residues. Germline V lookup: CDR1 MNHEY, CDR2 SVGAGI.

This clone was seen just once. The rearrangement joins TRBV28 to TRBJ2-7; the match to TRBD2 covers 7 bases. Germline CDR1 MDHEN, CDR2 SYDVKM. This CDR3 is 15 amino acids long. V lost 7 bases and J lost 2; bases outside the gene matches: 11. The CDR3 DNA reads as TGTGCCAGCACTTTCATTACGGGGGGAACCTACGAGCAGTACTTC. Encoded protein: CASTFITGGTYEQYF.

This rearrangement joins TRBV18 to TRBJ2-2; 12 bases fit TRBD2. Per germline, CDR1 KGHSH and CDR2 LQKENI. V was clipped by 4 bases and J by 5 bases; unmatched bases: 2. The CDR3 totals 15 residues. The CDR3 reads CASSLGLAGTGELFF. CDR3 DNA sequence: TGTGCCAGCTCACTTGGACTAGCGGGAACCGGGGAGCTGTTTTTT.

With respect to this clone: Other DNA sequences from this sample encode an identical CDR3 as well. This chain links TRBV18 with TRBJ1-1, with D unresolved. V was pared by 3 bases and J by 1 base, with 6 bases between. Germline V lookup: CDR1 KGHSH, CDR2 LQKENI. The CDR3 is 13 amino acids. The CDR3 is CASSPSENTEAFF. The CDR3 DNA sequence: TGTGCCAGCTCACCGTCCGAGAACACTGAAGCTTTCTTT.

The CDR3 loop reads CASSLGGQSEKLFF. In nucleotides, the CDR3 is TGTGCCAGCAGTTTAGGCGGGCAAAGTGAAAAACTGTTTTTT. The chain links TRBV28 to TRBJ1-4; D unclear. The CDR3 length is 14 residues. Germline-derived CDR1 and CDR2 are MDHEN and SYDVKM. The ends were cut back, 2 bases at V and 7 bases at J, with 11 bases in the middle. The full variable domain, in which reference TRBV28 and TRBJ1-4 provide the parts outside the CDR3, is DVKVTQSSRYLVKRTGEKVFLECVQDMDHENMFWYRQDPGLGLRLIYFSYDVKMKEKGDIPEGYSVSREKKERFSLILESASTNQTSMYLCASSLGGQSEKLFFGSGTQLSVL.

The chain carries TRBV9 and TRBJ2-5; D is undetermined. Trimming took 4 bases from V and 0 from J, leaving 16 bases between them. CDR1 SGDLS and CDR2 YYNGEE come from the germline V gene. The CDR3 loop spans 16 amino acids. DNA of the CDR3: TGTGCCAGCAGCCCGTCAGCCGTGGGGTACCAAGAGACCCAGTACTTC. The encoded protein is CASSPSAVGYQETQYF.

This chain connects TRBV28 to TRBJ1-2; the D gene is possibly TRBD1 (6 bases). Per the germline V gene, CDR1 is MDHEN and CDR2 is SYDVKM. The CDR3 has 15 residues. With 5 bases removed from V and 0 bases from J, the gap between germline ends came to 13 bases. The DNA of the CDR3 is TGTGCCAGCAGTCTAAACAGGGCCACTAACTATGGCTACACCTTC. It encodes CASSLNRATNYGYTF.

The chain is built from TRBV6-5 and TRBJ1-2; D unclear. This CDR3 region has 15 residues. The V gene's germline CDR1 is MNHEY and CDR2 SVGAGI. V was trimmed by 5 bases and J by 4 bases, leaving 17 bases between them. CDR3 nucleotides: TGTGCCAGCAGTCGCCGACCAACAGATTTCTATGGCTACACCTTC. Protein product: CASSRRPTDFYGYTF.

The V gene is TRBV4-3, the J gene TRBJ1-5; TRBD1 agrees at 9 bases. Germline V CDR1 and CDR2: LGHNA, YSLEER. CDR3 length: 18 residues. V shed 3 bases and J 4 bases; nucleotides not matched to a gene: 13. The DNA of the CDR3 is TGCGCCAGCAGCCATGAGTTACCGGGACAGGGAAGGAATCAGCCCCAGCATTTT. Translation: CASSHELPGQGRNQPQHF.

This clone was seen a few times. The CDR3 is CASSAQQGNYGYTF. The CDR3 nucleotides read TGTGCCAGCAGCGCCCAACAGGGGAACTATGGCTACACCTTC. This chain links TRBV7-2 with TRBJ1-2; TRBD1 matches 7 bases. The CDR3 has 14 residues. Germline values: CDR1 SGHTA, CDR2 FQGNSA. V shed 5 bases, J shed 2 bases, and the junction held 5 bases outside the gene matches.

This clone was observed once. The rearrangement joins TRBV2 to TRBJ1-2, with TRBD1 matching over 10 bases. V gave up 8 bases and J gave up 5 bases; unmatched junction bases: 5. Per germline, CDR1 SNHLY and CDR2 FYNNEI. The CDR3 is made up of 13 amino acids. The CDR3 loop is CASRWTGGYGYTF. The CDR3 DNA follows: TGTGCCAGCCGATGGACAGGGGGGTATGGCTACACCTTC.

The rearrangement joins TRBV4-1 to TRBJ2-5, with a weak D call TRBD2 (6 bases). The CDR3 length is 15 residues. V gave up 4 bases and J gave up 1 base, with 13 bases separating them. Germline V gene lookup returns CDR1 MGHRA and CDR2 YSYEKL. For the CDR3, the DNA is TGCGCCAGCAGCCCCAGACTAGTAGTCCAAGAGACCCAGTACTTC. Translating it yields CASSPRLVVQETQYF.